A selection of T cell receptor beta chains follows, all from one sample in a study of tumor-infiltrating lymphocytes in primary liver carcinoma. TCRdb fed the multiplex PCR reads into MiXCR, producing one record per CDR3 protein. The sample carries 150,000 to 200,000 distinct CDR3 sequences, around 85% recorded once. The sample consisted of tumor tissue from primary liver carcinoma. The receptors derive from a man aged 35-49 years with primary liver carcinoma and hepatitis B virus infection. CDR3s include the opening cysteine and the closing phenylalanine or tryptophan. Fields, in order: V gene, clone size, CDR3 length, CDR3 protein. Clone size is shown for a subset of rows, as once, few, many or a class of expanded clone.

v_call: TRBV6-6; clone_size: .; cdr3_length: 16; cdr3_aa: CATSYPQGASGNTTYF
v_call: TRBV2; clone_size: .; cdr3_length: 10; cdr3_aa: CASGDTEAFF
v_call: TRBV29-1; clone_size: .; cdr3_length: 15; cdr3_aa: CSVEDSGTENTETFF
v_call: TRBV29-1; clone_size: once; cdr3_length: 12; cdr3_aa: CNVEPMWNEQFF
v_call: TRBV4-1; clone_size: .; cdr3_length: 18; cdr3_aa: CASSSSGGPTSGLETQYF
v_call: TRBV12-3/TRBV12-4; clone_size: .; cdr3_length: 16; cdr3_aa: CARSLDSNGSTDTQYF
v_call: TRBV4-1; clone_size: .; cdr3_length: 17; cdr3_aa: CGSSQVDTGGSTDTQYF
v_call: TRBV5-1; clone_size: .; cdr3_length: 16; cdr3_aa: CASSLTLRGGQNERFF
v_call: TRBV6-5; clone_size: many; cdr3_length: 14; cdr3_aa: CASSYGTGVYEQYF
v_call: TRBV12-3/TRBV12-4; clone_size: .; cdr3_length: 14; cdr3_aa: CANSFSGQNTEVFF
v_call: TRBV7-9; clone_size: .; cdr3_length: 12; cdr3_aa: CASSNRAYEQYF
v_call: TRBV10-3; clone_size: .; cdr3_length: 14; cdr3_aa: CAIMGDSMNTEAFF
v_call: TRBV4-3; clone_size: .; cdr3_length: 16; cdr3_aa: CADSQEETGAPYEQYF
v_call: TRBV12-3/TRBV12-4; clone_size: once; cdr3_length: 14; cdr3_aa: CASMETANNGELLF
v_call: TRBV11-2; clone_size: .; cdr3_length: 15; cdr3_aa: CASSYRREGQETQYF
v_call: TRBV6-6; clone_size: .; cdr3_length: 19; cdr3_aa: CPSSRSSGQGQVWQETQYF
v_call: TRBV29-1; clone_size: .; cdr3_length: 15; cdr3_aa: CSVIPWWGMNTEAFF
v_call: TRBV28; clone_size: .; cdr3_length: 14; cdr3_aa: CAGILGGEQYEQYF
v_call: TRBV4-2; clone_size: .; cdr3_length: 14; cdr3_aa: CASSRGVENAEVFF
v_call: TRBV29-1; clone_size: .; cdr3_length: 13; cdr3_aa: CSVVVRVSYGYTF
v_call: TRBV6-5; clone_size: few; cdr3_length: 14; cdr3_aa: CVSSLRQGRDEQFF
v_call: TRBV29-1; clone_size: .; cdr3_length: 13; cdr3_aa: CSAQRGDTDTKYF
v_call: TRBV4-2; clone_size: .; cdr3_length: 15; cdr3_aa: CASSRTRTATDTHYF
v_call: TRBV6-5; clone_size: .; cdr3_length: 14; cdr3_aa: CASTGGRYAWELFF
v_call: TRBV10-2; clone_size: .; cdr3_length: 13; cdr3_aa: CASNVRGTQPQHF
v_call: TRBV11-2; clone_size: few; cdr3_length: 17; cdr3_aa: CASIQPSDRLGGNTIYF
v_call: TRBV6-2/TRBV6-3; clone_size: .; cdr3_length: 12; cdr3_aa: CAGSNSEETQCF
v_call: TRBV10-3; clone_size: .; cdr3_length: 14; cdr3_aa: CAISVERGGGGYTF
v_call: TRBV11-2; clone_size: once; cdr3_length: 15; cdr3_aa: CAGSLRWTGAIEQYF
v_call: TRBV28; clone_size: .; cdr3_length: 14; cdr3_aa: CASSRRDRVYGYTF
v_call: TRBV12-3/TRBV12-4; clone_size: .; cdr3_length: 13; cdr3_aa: CASSRQLNNEAFF
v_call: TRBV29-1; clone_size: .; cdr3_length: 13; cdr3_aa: CGVHTGYVDEQYF
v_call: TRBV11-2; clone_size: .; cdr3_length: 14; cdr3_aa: CASSYNGNSCEQYF
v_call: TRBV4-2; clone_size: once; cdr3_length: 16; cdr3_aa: CASSHAGGQRNNEQFF
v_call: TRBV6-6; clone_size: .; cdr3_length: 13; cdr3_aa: CASITGGATEAFF
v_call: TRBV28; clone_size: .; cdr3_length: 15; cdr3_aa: CAISPSGRAIGELFF
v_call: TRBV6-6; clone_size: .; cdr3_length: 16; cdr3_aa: CASSPGLSTGANVLTF
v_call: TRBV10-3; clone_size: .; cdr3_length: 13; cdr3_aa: CAISGPGNDEQYF
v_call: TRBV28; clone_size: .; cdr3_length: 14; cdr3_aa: CARSMTGGTQPQHF
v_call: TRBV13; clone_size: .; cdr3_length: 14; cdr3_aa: CVSSSYTYSGEQYF
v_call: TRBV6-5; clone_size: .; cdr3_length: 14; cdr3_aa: CASNLQGSYNEQFF
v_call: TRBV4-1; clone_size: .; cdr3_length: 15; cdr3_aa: CASSLQGEGFGELFF
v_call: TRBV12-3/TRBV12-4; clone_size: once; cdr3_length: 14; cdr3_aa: CAGSLQGGNYGYTF
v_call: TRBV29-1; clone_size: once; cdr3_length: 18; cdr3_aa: CSVRAPTGTQVVNYCYTF